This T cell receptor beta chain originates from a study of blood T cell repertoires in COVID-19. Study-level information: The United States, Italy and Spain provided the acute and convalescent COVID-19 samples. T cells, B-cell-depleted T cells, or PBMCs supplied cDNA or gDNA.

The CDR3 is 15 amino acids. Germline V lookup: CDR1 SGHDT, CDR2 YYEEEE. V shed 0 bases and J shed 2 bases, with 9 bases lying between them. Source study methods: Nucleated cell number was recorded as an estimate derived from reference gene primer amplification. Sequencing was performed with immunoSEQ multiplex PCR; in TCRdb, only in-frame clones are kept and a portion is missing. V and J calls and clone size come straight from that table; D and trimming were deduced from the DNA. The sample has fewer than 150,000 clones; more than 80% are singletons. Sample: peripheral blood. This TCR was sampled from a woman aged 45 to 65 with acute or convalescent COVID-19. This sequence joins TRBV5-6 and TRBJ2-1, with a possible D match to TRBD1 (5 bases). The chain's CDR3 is CASSLGQNTYNEQFF. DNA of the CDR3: TGTGCCAGCAGCTTGGGACAGAATACCTACAATGAGCAGTTCTTC.